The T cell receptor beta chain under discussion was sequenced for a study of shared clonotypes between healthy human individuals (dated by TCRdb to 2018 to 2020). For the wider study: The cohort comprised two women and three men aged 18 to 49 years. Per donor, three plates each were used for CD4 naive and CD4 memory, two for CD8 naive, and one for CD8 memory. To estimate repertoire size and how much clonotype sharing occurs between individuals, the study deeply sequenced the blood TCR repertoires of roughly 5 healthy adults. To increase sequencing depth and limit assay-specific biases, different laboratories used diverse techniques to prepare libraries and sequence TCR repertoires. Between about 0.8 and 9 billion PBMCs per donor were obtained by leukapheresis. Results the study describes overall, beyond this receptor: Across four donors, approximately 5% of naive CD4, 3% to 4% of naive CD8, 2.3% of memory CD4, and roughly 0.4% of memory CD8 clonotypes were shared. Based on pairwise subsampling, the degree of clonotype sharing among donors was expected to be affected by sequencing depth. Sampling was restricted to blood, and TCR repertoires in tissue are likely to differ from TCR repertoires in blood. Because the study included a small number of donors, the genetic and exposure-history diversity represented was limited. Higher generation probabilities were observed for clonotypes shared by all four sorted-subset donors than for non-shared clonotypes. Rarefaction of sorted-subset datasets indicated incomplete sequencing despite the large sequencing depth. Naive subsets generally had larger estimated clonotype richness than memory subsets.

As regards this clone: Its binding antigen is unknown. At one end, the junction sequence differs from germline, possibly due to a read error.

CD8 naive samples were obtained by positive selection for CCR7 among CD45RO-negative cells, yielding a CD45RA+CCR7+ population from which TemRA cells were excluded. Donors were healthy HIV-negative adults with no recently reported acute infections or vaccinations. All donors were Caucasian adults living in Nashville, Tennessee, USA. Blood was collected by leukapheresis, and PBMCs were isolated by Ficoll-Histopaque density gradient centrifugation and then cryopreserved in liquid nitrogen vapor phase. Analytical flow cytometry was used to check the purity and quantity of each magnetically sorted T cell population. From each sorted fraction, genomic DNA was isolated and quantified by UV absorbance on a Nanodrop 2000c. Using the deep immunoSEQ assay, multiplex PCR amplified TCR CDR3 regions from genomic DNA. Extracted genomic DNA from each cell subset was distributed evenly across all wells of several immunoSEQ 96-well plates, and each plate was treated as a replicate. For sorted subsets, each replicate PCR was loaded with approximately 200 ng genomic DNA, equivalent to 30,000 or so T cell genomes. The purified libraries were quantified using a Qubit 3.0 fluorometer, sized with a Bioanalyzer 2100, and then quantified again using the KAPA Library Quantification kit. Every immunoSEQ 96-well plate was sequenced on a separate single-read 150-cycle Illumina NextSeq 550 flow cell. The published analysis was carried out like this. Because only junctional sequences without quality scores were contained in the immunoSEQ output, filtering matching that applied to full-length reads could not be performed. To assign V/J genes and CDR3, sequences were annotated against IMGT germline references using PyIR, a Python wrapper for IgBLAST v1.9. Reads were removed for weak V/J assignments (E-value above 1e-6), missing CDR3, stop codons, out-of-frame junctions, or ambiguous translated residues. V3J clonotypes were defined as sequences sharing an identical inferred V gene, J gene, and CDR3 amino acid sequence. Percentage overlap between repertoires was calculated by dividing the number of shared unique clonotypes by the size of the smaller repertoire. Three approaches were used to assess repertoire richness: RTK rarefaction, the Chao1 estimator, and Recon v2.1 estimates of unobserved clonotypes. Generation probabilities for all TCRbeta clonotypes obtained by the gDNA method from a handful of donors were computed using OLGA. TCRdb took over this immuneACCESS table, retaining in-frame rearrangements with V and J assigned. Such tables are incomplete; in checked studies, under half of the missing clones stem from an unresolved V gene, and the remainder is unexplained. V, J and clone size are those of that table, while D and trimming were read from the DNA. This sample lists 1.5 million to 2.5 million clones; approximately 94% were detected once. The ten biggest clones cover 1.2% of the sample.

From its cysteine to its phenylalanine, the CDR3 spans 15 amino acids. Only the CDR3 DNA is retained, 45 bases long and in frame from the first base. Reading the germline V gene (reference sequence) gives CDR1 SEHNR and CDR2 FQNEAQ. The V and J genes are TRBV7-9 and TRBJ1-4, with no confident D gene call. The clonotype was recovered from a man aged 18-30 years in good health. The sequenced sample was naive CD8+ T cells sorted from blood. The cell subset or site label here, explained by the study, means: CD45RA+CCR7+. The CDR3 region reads CASSLVSPGVETLFF. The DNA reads TGTGCCAGCAGCTTAGTTTCCCCAGGTGTTGAAACACTGTTTTTT.